This T cell receptor beta chain derives from a study of post-analysis software for immune sequencing data. Sequencing libraries made from TCR beta cDNA carried unique molecular identifiers. Via MiXCR, TCRdb re-called the PCR reads, giving one row per CDR3 protein. The sample shows about 770,000 distinct CDR3 sequences, 40% to 55% of them seen only once. From germline, CDR1 is MNHEY and CDR2 SMNVEV (reference sequence). This CDR3 contains 16 residues. With V trimmed by 6 bases and J by 6 bases, 7 bases remained unmatched. Study results and caveats: Higher frequency in patients than in controls was seen for five TRBV segments, with TRBV5-6, TRBV5-1 and TRBV20-1 among them.

For this clonotype: The target antigen is unknown.

V and J are TRBV27 and TRBJ2-2; 13 nucleotides agree with TRBD2. This receptor was identified in a girl aged 10 to 17 with multiple sclerosis. Sequenced material: blood. CDR3 nucleotide sequence: TGTGCCAGCAGCGAACTAGCGGGAGGGATGGCCGGGGAGCTGTTTTTT. This codes for CASSELAGGMAGELFF.